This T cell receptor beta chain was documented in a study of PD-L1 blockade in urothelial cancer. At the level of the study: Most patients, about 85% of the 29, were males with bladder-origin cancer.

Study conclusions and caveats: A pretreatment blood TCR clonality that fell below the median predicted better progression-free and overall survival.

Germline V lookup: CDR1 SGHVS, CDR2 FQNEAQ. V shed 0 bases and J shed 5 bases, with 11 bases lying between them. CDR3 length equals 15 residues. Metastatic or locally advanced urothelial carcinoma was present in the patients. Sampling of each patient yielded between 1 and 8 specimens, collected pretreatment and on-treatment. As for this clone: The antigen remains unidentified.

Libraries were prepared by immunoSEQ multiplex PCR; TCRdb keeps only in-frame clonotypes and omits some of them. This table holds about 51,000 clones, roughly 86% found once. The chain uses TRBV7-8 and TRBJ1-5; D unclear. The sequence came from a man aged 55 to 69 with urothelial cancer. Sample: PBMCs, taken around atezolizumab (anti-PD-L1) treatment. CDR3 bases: TGTGCCAGCAGCTTAGCGTTGGCATTGGATCAGCCCCAGCATTTT. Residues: CASSLALALDQPQHF.